The next 17 T cell receptor beta chains were all read from a single sample in a study of shared clonotypes between healthy human individuals. Libraries were prepared by immunoSEQ multiplex PCR; TCRdb keeps only in-frame clonotypes and omits some of them. The table includes a few million clones, around nine tenths detected once. The material sequenced was naive CD4+ T cells sorted from blood. Indicated subset: CD45RA+ positively selected. These TCRs come from a man aged 18 to 29 in good health.

CDR3 amino acids: CASSLSAYTEAFF. The CDR3 region has the DNA TGTGCCAGCTCACTGTCCGCCTACACTGAAGCTTTCTTT. This chain uses TRBV18 with TRBJ1-1; D gene unclear. The CDR3 totals 13 residues. CDR1 is KGHSH, CDR2 LQKENI, per germline. The germline V and J ends were trimmed by 4 bases and 3 bases, with 9 bases remaining between them.

Turning to this clone: The sample carries other DNA sequences with the same CDR3. The genes are TRBV6-5 and TRBJ1-1; 7 positions match TRBD1. V was clipped by 4 bases and J by 5 bases; unmatched bases: 7. The CDR3 is 14 residues long. CDR1 is MNHEY and CDR2 is SVGAGI in the germline V gene. The CDR3 sequence: CASSFRQGGTEAFF. The CDR3 nucleotides read TGTGCCAGCAGTTTCCGACAGGGTGGAACTGAAGCTTTCTTT.

The chain recombines TRBV18 with TRBJ2-5, with TRBD2 as a possible D gene (6 bases). The V gene lost 2 bases and the J gene lost 4 bases, with 11 bases spanning the gap. The CDR3 length is 14 residues. CDR1 is KGHSH and CDR2 is LQKENI in the germline V gene. The CDR3: CASSPYGGLETQYF. The CDR3 DNA is TGTGCCAGCTCACCATATGGAGGGTTAGAGACCCAGTACTTC. Looking up the rest from reference TRBV18 and TRBJ2-5 gives the full variable domain: NAGVMQNPRHLVRRRGQEARLRCSPMKGHSHVYWYRQLPEEGLKFMVYLQKENIIDESGMPKERFSAEFPKEGPSILRIQQVVRGDSAAYFCASSPYGGLETQYFGPGTRLLVL.

The chain couples TRBV19 to TRBJ1-6, with a possible D match to TRBD1 (5 bases). CDR1 and CDR2 (germline): LNHDA, SQIVND (reference sequence). The CDR3 extends over 15 amino acids. V lost 5 bases to trimming and J lost 6 bases, with 14 bases between them. The CDR3 coding sequence is TGTGCCAGTAGTCCGATTGAGGGGAGTAATTCACCCCTCCACTTT. Protein sequence: CASSPIEGSNSPLHF.

The V call is TRBV10-3, the J call TRBJ2-4; 15 bases are shared with TRBD2. Germline V gene data show CDR1 as ENHRY and CDR2 as SYGVKD. This CDR3 is built from 17 residues. Trimming cost V 3 bases and J 5 bases; bases outside gene matches: 5. The CDR3 coding sequence is TGTGCCATCAGTGAAGGACTAGCGGGAGGGCTTGAAAACATTCAGTACTTC. Its protein product is CAISEGLAGGLENIQYF.

V gene TRBV6-1 combines with J gene TRBJ1-2, with TRBD1 identical over 9 bases. The germline CDR1 and CDR2 sequences are MNHNS and SASEGT. Unmatched junction bases numbered 4, after V lost 0 bases and J lost 2 bases. CDR3 length: 16 residues. The CDR3 is CASSEAGTGLNYGYTF. CDR3 in DNA: TGTGCCAGCAGTGAAGCGGGGACAGGGTTGAACTATGGCTACACCTTC.

The chain combines TRBV28 with TRBJ1-2, with TRBD1 as a possible D gene (6 bases). Germline V lookup: CDR1 MDHEN, CDR2 SYDVKM. The CDR3 has 13 residues. The V end was cut by 8 bases, the J end by 2 bases, with 12 bases between. The CDR3 sequence is CASVNRANYGYTF. The DNA for the CDR3 is TGTGCCAGCGTTAACAGGGCGAACTATGGCTACACCTTC.

The chain couples TRBV18 to TRBJ2-3; possibly TRBD1 for D (5 bases). V dropped 3 bases and J dropped 4 bases, with 14 bases sitting between them. This CDR3 region has 15 residues. From germline, CDR1 is KGHSH and CDR2 LQKENI. The CDR3 DNA sequence: TGTGCCAGCTCACCTAGGGGTGACGGAGCAGATACGCAGTATTTT. Amino acid sequence: CASSPRGDGADTQYF.

The chain recombines TRBV12-5 with TRBJ2-1, with 11 bases identical to TRBD2. The V gene end was trimmed by 1 base and the J gene end by 9 bases; junction bases not matched to a gene: 8. Germline CDR1 LGHNT, CDR2 FRNRAP. The length of the CDR3 is 16 residues. As DNA, the CDR3 is TGTGCTAGTGGTTTGGCCACTAGCGGGAGTCTTAGTGAGCAGTTCTTC. Its protein product is CASGLATSGSLSEQFF.

This sequence joins TRBV6-1 and TRBJ1-2; 9 bases are shared with TRBD1. Germline lookup yields CDR1 MNHNS and CDR2 SASEGT. V dropped 2 bases and J dropped 4; count of bases not matched to a gene: 5. The CDR3 length is 15 residues. The CDR3 DNA reads as TGTGCCAGCAGTGAATACAGGGGGCTTGGCTATGGCTACACCTTC. Amino acids: CASSEYRGLGYGYTF.

The chain is built from TRBV5-1 and TRBJ2-7; 7 nucleotides agree with TRBD1. CDR1 is SGHRS and CDR2 is YFSETQ in the germline V gene. Germline trimming cut 4 bases from V and 1 base from J; bases unmatched to any gene: 5. CDR3 length equals 14 residues. The CDR3 spells CASSQQGQSYEQYF. DNA of the CDR3: TGCGCCAGCAGCCAACAGGGACAGTCCTACGAGCAGTACTTC. The full variable domain, rest sourced from reference TRBV5-1 and TRBJ2-7, is KAGVTQTPRYLIKTRGQQVTLSCSPISGHRSVSWYQQTPGQGLQFLFEYFSETQRNKGNFPGRFSGRQFSNSRSEMNVSTLELGDSALYLCASSQQGQSYEQYFGPGTRLTVT.

Remarks on this clone: Other DNA sequences of this sample code for an identical CDR3. The CDR3 here is CASSLDRGSYEQYF. The CDR3 DNA sequence: TGCGCCAGCAGCTTGGACAGGGGTTCCTACGAGCAGTACTTC. The chain carries TRBV4-1 and TRBJ2-7; TRBD1 matches 9 bases. The germline V gene has CDR1 MGHRA and CDR2 YSYEKL. The V and J ends lost 5 bases and 1 base, in that order; junction bases with no gene match: 3. The CDR3 spans 14 residues.

This clone was found once. V gene TRBV7-2 combines with J gene TRBJ1-2; D uncertain. V lost 5 bases and J 3 bases, leaving 22 bases between the germline ends. This CDR3 has 17 residues. CDR1 and CDR2 (germline): SGHTA, FQGNSA. The CDR3 nucleotides read TGTGCCAGCAGCCACGCGAGGTACCGGGTTTGGGACTATGGCTACACCTTC. Its translation is CASSHARYRVWDYGYTF. The full variable domain, with the rest looked up from reference TRBV7-2 and TRBJ1-2, is GAGVSQSPSNKVTEKGKDVELRCDPISGHTALYWYRQSLGQGLEFLIYFQGNSAPDKSGLPSDRFSAERTGGSVSTLTIQRTQQEDSAVYLCASSHARYRVWDYGYTFGSGTRLTVV.

The chain couples TRBV19 to TRBJ2-7; 10 bases line up with TRBD1. The CDR3 is 15 amino acids. Germline V gene lookup returns CDR1 LNHDA and CDR2 SQIVND (reference sequence). Trimming cost V 3 bases and J 4 bases; bases outside gene matches: 6. The CDR3 is CASSIAGQGDYEQYF. CDR3 DNA: TGTGCCAGTAGTATCGCCGGACAGGGGGATTACGAGCAGTACTTC.

This chain joins TRBV5-8 and TRBJ1-6; D gene uncertain. The CDR3 has 13 residues. V dropped 4 bases and J dropped 10 bases, with 12 bases sitting between them. Germline V gives CDR1 SGHTS, CDR2 YDEGEE. CDR3 sequence: CASSPPRGSPLHF. The CDR3 DNA reads TGTGCCAGCAGCCCCCCTCGAGGCTCACCCCTCCACTTT.

Worth noting for this clone: The identical CDR3 is also encoded by other nucleotide sequences in the sample. The rearrangement uses TRBV19 and TRBJ2-1, with 11 positions matching TRBD2. Germline CDR1 LNHDA, CDR2 SQIVND (reference sequence). The CDR3 is 15 amino acids. J lost 4 bases, V lost 1 base, and 0 bases had no gene match. The CDR3 loop is CASSIGLAGYNEQFF. CDR3 nucleotide sequence: TGTGCCAGTAGTATAGGACTAGCGGGGTACAATGAGCAGTTCTTC. Using reference TRBV19 and TRBJ2-1 for the parts outside the CDR3, the full variable domain is DGGITQSPKYLFRKEGQNVTLSCEQNLNHDAMYWYRQDPGQGLRLIYYSQIVNDFQKGDIAEGYSVSREKKESFPLTVTSAQKNPTAFYLCASSIGLAGYNEQFFGPGTRLTVL.

The chain combines TRBV29-1 with TRBJ1-2; 11 bases fit TRBD1. Trimming removed 7 bases from V and 8 bases from J; junction bases left unmatched: 9. This CDR3 region has 13 residues. Germline CDR1 and CDR2: SQVTM and ANQGSEA. CDR3 residues: CSAPGQGVDGYTF. CDR3 sequence (DNA): TGCAGCGCCCCGGGACAGGGGGTCGACGGCTACACCTTC.